This TCR beta chain is from a study of CD8 T cells in Susac syndrome. A quantity of about 0.5 to 1 ug RNA underwent reverse transcription using random hexamers. Each CDR3 protein gets one entry after TCRdb re-called the immunoSEQ multiplex PCR reads with MiXCR. The table lists 150,000 to 200,000 distinct CDR3 sequences, under 97% of them singletons. V was shortened by 2 bases and J by 2 bases, with 9 bases between the two germline ends. CDR3 size: 14 residues. The V gene's germline CDR1 is SGHNT and CDR2 YYREEE (reference sequence). This TCR was sampled from a human donor with multiple sclerosis. The chain is built from TRBV5-4 and TRBJ2-3; D possibly corresponds to TRBD1 (6 bases). Material for sequencing was CD4+ T cells from PBMCs. This chain's CDR3 is CASSFDRTTDTQYF. CDR3 DNA: TGTGCCAGCAGCTTTGACAGGACCACAGATACGCAGTATTTT. The whole variable domain, remainder taken from reference TRBV5-4 and TRBJ2-3, is ETGVTQSPTHLIKTRGQQVTLRCSSQSGHNTVSWYQQALGQGPQFIFQYYREEENGRGNFPPRFSGLQFPNYSSELNVNALELDDSALYLCASSFDRTTDTQYFGPGTRLTVL.